The sequence of this TCR beta chain was determined in a study of shared clonotypes between healthy human individuals. The CDR3 is 15 residues long. With 2 bases removed from V and 2 bases from J, the gap between germline ends came to 12 bases. CDR1 and CDR2 from the germline V gene are SGHTA and FQGNSA. Concerning this clone: The antigen remains undetermined.

For each subset, genomic DNA was distributed in equal portions over several immunoSEQ plates. Method: immunoSEQ multiplex PCR; TCRdb's copy keeps in-frame clones and lacks some. Of some 980,000 clones in the sample, more than 75% were seen once. Study-level findings and limits: Among non-shared clonotypes, generation probabilities were lower than among those shared by all four donors. The diversity represented, both genetic and in exposure history, was limited by few donors.

The receptor was derived from a man in his late teens or twenties in good health. Material for sequencing was memory CD4+ T cells sorted from blood. The subset is: CD45RA-negative fraction. The J gene is TRBJ1-1, the V gene TRBV7-2, with D possibly TRBD1 on 6 matching bases. The CDR3: CASSLYRAANTEAFF. The DNA of the CDR3 is TGTGCCAGCAGCTTATACAGGGCTGCAAACACTGAAGCTTTCTTT.